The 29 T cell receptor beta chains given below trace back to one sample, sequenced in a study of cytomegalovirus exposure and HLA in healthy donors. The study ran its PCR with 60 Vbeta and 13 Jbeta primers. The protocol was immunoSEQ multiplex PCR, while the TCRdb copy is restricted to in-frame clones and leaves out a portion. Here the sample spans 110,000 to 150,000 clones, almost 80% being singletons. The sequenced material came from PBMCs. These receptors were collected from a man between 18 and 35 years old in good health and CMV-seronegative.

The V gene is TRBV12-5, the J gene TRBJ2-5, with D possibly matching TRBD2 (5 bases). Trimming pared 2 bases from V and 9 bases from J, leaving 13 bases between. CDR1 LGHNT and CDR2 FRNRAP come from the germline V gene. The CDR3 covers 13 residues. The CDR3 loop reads CASGLRGERAQYF. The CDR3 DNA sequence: TGTGCTAGTGGTTTGAGAGGAGAGAGGGCCCAGTACTTC.

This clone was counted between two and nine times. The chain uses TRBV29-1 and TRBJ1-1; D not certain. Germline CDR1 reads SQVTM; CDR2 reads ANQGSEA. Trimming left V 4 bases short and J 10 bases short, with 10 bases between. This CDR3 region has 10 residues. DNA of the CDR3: TGCAGCGTTGGAGGTGCGGGAGCTTTCTTT. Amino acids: CSVGGAGAFF.

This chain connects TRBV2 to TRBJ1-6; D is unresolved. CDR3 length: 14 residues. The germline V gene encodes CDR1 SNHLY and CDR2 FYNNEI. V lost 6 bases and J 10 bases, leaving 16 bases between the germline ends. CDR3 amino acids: CASRTDFPGSPLHF. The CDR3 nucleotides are TGTGCCAGCAGGACGGACTTCCCAGGCTCACCCCTCCACTTT. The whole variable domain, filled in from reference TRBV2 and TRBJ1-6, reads EPEVTQTPSHQVTQMGQEVILRCVPISNHLYFYWYRQILGQKVEFLVSFYNNEISEKSEIFDDQFSVERPDGSNFTLKIRSTKLEDSAMYFCASRTDFPGSPLHFGNGTRLTVT.

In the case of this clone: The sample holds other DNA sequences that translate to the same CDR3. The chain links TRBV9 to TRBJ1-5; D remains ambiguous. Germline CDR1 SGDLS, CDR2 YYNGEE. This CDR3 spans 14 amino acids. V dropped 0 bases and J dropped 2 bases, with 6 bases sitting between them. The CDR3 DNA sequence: TGTGCCAGCAGCGTAGGGCAGGGCAATCAGCCCCAGCATTTT. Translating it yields CASSVGQGNQPQHF.

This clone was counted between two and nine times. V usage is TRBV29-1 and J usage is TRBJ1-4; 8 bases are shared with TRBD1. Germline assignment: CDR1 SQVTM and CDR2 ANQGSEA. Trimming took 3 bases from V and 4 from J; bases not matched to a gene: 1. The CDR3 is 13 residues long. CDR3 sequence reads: CSVEDRVNEKLFF. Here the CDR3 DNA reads TGCAGCGTTGAGGACAGGGTTAATGAAAAACTGTTTTTT.

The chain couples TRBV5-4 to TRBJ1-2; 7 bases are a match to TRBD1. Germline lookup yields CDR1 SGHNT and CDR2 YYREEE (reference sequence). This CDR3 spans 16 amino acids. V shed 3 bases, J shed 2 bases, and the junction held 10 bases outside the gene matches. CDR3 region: CASSSAGQVVNYGYTF. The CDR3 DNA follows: TGTGCCAGCAGCTCGGCAGGACAGGTTGTGAACTATGGCTACACCTTC.

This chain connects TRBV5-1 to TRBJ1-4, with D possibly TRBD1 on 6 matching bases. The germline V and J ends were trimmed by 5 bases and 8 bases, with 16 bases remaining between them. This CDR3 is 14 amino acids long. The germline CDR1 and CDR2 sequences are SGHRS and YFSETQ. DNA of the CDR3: TGCGCCAGCAGTTGGGACGGGGGGCGGGAAAAACTGTTTTTT. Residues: CASSWDGGREKLFF. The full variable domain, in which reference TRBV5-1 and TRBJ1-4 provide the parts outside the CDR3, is KAGVTQTPRYLIKTRGQQVTLSCSPISGHRSVSWYQQTPGQGLQFLFEYFSETQRNKGNFPGRFSGRQFSNSRSEMNVSTLELGDSALYLCASSWDGGREKLFFGSGTQLSVL.

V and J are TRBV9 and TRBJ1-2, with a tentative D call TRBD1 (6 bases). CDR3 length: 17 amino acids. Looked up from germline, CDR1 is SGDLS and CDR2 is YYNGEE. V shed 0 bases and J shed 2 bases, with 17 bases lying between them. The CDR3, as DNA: TGTGCCAGCAGCGTAGCCCACGACGTGAGGGGGAACTATGGCTACACCTTC. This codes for CASSVAHDVRGNYGYTF.

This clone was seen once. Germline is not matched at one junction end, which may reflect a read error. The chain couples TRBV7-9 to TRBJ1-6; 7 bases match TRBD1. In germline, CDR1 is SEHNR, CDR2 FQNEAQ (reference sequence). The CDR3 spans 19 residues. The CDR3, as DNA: TGTTCCAGCAGCTCCTACTACCCGACAGGGAGCTCCTATAATTCACCCCTCCACTTT. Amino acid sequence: CSSSSYYPTGSSYNSPLHF.

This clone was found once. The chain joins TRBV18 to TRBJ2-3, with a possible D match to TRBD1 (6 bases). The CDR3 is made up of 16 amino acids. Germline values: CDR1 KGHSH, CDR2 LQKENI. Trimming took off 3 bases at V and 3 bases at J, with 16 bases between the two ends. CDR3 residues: CASSPTGKKPTDTQYF. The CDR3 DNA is TGTGCCAGCTCACCGACAGGCAAAAAGCCAACAGATACGCAGTATTTT. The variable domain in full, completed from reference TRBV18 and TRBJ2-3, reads NAGVMQNPRHLVRRRGQEARLRCSPMKGHSHVYWYRQLPEEGLKFMVYLQKENIIDESGMPKERFSAEFPKEGPSILRIQQVVRGDSAAYFCASSPTGKKPTDTQYFGPGTRLTVL.

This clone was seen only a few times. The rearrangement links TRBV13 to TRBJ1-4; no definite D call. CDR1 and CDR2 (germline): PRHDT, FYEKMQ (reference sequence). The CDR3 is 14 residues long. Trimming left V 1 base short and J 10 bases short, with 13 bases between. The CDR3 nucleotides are TGTGCCAGCAGCTTAGAGCCCTCCAACGCAAAACTGTTTTTT. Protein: CASSLEPSNAKLFF.

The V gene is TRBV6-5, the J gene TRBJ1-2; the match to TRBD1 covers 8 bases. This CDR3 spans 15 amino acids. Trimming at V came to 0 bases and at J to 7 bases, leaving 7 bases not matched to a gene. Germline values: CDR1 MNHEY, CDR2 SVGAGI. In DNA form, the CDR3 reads TGTGCCAGCAGTTACTCTGATCAGGGGGCAAGTGGCTACACCTTC. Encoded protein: CASSYSDQGASGYTF.

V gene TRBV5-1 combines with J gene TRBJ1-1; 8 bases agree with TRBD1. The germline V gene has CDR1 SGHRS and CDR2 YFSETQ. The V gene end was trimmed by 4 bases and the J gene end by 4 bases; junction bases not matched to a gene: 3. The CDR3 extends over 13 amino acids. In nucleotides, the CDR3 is TGCGCCAGCAGCCTGACAGGGGTCACTGAAGCTTTCTTT. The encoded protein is CASSLTGVTEAFF.

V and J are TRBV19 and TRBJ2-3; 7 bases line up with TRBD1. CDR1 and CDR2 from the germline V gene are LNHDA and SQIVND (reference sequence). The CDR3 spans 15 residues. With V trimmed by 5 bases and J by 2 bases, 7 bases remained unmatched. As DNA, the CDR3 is TGTGCCAGTAGTGGACAGGCATCAATCACAGATACGCAGTATTTT. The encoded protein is CASSGQASITDTQYF. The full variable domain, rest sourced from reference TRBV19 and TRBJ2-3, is DGGITQSPKYLFRKEGQNVTLSCEQNLNHDAMYWYRQDPGQGLRLIYYSQIVNDFQKGDIAEGYSVSREKKESFPLTVTSAQKNPTAFYLCASSGQASITDTQYFGPGTRLTVL.

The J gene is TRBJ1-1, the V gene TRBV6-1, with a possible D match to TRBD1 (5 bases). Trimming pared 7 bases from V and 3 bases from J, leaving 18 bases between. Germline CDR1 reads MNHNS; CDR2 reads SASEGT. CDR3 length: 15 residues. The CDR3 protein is CASTFIAGKDTEAFF. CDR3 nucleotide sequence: TGTGCCAGCACTTTTATCGCAGGGAAGGACACTGAAGCTTTCTTT.

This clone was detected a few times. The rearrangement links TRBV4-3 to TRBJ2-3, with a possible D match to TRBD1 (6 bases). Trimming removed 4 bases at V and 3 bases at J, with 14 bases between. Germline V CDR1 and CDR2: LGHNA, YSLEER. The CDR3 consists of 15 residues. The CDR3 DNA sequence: TGCGCCAGCAGCCTCCGGGACATGGATACAGATACGCAGTATTTT. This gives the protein CASSLRDMDTDTQYF.

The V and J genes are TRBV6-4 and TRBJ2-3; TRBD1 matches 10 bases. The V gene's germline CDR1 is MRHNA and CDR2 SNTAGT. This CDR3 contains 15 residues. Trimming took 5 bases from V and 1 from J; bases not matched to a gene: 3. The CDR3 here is CASSPGQGGTDTQYF. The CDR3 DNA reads TGTGCCAGCAGTCCCGGACAGGGGGGCACAGATACGCAGTATTTT.

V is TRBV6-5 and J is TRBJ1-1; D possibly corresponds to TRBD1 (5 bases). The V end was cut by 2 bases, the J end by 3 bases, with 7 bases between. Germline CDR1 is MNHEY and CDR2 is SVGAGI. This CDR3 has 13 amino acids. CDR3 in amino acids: CASSYMGHTEAFF. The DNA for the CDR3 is TGTGCCAGCAGTTACATGGGGCACACTGAAGCTTTCTTT.

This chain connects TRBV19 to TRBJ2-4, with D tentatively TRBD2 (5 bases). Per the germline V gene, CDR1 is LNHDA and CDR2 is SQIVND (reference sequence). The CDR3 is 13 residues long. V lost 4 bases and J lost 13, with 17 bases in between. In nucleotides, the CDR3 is TGTGCCAGTAGTACTGTTGACTGGGGAGCCCAGTACTTC. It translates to CASSTVDWGAQYF.

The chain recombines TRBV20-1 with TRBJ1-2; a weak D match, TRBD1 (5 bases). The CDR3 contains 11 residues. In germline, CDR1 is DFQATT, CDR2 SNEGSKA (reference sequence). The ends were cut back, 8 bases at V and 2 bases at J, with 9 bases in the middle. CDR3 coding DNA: TGCAGTCATCCAGGGAACTATGGCTACACCTTC. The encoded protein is CSHPGNYGYTF.

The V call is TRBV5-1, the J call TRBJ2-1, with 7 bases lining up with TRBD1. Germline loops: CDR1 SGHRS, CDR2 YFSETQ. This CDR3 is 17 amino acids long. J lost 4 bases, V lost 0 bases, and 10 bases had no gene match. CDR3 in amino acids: CASSLGLDRLRYNEQFF. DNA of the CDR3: TGCGCCAGCAGCTTGGGCCTGGACAGGCTAAGATACAATGAGCAGTTCTTC.

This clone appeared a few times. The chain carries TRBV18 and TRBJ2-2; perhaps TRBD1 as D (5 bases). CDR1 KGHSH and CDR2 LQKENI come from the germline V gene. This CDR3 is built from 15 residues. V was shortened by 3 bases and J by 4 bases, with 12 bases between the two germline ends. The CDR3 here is CASSPAGRGTGELFF. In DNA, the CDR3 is TGTGCCAGCTCACCGGCAGGAAGGGGCACCGGGGAGCTGTTTTTT.

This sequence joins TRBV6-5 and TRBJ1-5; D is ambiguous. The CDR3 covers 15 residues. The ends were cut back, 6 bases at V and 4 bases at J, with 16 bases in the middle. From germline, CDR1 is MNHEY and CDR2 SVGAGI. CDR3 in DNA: TGTGCCAGCAGCCCCTCGGGTCCGTCAAATCAGCCCCAGCATTTT. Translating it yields CASSPSGPSNQPQHF.

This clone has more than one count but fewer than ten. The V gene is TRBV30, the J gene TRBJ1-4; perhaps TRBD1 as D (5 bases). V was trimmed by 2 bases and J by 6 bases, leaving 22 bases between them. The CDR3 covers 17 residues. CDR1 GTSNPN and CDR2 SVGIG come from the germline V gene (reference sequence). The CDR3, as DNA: TGTGCCTGGAGTTCAAACAGGTTACCAAGGTGGGATGAAAAACTGTTTTTT. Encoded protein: CAWSSNRLPRWDEKLFF.

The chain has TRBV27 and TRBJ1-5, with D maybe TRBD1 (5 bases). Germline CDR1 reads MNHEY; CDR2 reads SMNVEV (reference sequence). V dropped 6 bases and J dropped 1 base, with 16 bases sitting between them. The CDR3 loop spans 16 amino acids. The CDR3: CASSLRAGRSNQPQHF. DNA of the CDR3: TGTGCCAGCAGCCTAAGGGCGGGACGCAGCAATCAGCCCCAGCATTTT.

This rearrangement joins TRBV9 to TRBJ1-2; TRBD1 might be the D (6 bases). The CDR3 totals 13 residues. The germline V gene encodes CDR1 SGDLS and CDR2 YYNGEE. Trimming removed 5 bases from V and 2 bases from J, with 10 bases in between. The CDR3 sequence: CASRETGNYGYTF. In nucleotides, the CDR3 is TGTGCCAGCAGAGAAACAGGGAACTATGGCTACACCTTC.

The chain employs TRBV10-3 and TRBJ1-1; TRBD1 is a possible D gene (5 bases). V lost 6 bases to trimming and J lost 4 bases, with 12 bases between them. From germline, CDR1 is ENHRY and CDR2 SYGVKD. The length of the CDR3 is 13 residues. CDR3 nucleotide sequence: TGTGCCATCAGCCAGGGTTTTGCCACTGAAGCTTTCTTT. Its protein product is CAISQGFATEAFF.

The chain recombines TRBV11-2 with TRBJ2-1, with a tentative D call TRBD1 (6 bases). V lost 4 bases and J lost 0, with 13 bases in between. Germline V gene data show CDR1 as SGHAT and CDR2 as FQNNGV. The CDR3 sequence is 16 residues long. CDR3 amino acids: CASSSSRGSSYNEQFF. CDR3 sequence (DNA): TGTGCCAGCAGCTCCTCCAGGGGAAGCTCCTACAATGAGCAGTTCTTC.

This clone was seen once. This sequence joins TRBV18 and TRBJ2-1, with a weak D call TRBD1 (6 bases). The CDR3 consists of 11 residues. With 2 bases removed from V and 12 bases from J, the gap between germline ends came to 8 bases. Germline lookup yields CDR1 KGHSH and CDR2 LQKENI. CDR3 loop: CASSPEGVQFF. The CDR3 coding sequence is TGTGCCAGCTCACCAGAGGGGGTGCAGTTCTTC.